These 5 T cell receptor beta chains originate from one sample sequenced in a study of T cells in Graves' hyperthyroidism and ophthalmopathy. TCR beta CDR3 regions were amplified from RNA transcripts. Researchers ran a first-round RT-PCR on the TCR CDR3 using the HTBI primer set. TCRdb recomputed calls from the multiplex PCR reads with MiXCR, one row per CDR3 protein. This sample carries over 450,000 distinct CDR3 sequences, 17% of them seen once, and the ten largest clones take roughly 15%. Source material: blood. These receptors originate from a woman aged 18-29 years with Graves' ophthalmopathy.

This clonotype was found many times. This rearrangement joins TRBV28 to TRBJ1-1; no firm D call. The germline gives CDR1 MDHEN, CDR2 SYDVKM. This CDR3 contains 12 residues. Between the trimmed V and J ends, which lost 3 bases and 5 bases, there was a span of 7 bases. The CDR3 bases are TGTGCCAGCAGTTTTGGTTGGACTGAAGCTTTCTTT. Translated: CASSFGWTEAFF.

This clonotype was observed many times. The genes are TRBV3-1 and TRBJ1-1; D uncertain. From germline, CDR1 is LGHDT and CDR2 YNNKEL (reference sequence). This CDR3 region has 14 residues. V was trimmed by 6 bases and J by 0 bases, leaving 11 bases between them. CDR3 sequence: CASSHSSVNTEAFF. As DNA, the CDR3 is TGTGCCAGCAGTCATTCGTCAGTGAACACTGAAGCTTTCTTT.

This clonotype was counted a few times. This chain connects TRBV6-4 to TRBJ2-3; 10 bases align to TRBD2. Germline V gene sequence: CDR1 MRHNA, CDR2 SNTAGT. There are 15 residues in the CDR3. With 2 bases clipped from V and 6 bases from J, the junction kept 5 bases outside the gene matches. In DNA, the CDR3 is TGTGCCAGCAGTGACCTAGCGGGGGAGGTGGATACGCAGTATTTT. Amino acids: CASSDLAGEVDTQYF.

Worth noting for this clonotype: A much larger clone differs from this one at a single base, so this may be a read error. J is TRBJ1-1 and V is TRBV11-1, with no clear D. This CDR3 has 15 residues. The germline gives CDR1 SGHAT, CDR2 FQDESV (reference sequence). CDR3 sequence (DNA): TGTGCCAGCACCCTCCTAGGCAGGCGGAACACTGGAGCTTTCTTT. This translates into CASTLLGRRNTGAFF.

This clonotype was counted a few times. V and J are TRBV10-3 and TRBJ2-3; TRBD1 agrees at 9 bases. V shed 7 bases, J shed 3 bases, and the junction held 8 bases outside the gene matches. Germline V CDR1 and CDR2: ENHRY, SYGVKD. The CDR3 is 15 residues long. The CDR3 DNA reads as TGTGCCATCAATATAGGACAGGGGCGGACAGATACGCAGTATTTT. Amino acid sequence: CAINIGQGRTDTQYF.